The entry below gives a single T cell receptor (beta chain) sequence along with its context. The antigen remains unidentified. The CDR3 spans 15 residues. Germline V gives CDR1 SGHRS, CDR2 YFSETQ. With 4 bases removed from V and 3 bases from J, the gap between germline ends came to 16 bases. Profiling relied on immunoSEQ multiplex PCR, and the TCRdb table lists in-frame clones only, not all of them. The sample comprises 60,000 or so clones, about 92% of which are singletons, and about 1.2% rests with the top ten. This sample stems from a study of cytomegalovirus exposure and HLA in healthy donors. Study findings and constraints: Reported performance of the classifier showed diagnosis of cytomegalovirus status with high specificity and sensitivity. In vitro data verified three CMV-associated chains as specific for CMV antigens. Some TCR beta chains (around 160 of them) were listed as cytomegalovirus-associated.

Source material: PBMCs. V usage is TRBV5-1 and J usage is TRBJ1-2, with D maybe TRBD1 (5 bases). This TCR derives from a woman under 30 in good health and CMV-seronegative. CDR3 bases: TGCGCCAGCAGCGAGGAGGGGCTTATTTACTATGGCTACACCTTC. This gives the protein CASSEEGLIYYGYTF.